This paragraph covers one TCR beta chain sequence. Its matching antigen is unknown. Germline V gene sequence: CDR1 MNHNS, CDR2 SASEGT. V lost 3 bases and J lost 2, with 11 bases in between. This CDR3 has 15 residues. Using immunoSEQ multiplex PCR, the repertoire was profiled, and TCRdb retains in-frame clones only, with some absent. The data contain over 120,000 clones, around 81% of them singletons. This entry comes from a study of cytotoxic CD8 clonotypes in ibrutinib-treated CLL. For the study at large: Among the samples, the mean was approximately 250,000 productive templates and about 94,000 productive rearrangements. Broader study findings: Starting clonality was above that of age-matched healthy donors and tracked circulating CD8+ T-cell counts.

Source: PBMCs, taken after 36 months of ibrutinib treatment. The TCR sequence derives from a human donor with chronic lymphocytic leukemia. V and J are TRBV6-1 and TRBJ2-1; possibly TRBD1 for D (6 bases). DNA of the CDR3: TGTGCCAGCAGTGATAGGGGGTTTGCCTACAATGAGCAGTTCTTC. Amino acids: CASSDRGFAYNEQFF.